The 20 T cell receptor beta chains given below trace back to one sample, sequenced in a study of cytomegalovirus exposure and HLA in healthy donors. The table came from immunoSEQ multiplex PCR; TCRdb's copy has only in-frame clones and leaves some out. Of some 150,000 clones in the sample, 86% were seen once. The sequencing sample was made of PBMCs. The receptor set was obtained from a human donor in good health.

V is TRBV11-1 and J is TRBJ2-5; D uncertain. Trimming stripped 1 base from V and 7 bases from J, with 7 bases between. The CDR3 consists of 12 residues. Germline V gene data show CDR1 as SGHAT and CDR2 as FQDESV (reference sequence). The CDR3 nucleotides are TGTGCCAGCAGCTTAGACTCCCGGACCCAGTACTTC. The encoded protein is CASSLDSRTQYF.

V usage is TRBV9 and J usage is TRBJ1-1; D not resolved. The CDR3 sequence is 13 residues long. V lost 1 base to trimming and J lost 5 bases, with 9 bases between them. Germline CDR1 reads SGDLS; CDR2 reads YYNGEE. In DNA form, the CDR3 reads TGTGCCAGCAGCGTATTGGCCGAAACTGAAGCTTTCTTT. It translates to CASSVLAETEAFF.

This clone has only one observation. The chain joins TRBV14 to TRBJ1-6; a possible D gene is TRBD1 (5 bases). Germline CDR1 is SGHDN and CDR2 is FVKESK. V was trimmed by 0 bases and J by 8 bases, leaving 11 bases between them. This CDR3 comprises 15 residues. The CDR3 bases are TGTGCCAGCAGCCAAGATTCGGGGGGATATTCACCCCTCCACTTT. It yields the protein CASSQDSGGYSPLHF.

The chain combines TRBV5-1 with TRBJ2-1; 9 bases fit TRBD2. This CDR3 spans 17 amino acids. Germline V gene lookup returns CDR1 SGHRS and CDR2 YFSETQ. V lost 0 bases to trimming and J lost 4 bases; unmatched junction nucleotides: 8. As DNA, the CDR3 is TGCGCCAGCAGCTTGGGTTTTCGGCGGGGGGGTTACAATGAGCAGTTCTTC. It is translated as CASSLGFRRGGYNEQFF.

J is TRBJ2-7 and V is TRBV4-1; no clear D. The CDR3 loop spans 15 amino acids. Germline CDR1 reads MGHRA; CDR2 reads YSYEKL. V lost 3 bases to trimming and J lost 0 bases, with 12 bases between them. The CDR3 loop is CASSQIYESSYEQYF. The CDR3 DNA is TGCGCCAGCAGCCAGATATACGAGAGCTCCTACGAGCAGTACTTC.

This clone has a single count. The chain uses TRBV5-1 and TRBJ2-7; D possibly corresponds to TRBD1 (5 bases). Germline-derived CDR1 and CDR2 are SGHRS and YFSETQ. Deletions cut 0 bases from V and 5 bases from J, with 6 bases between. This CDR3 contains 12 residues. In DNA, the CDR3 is TGCGCCAGCAGCTTGGAACAGGACGAGCAGTACTTC. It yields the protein CASSLEQDEQYF.

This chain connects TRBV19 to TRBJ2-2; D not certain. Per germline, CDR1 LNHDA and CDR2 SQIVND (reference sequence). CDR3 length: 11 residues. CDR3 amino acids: CATSDTGELFF. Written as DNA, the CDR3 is TGTGCGACTTCGGACACCGGGGAGCTGTTTTTT. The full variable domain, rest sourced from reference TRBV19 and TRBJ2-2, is DGGITQSPKYLFRKEGQNVTLSCEQNLNHDAMYWYRQDPGQGLRLIYYSQIVNDFQKGDIAEGYSVSREKKESFPLTVTSAQKNPTAFYLCATSDTGELFFGEGSRLTVL.

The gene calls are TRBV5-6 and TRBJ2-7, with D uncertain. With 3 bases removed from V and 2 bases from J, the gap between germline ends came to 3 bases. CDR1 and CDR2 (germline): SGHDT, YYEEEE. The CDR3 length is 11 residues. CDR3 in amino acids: CASSSAYEQYF. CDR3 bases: TGTGCCAGCAGCTCCGCCTACGAGCAGTACTTC.

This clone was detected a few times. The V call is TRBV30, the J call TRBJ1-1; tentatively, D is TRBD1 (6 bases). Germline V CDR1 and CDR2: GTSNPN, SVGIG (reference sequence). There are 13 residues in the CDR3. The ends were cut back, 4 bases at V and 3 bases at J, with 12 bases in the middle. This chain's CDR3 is CAWTPEGDTEAFF. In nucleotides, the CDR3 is TGTGCCTGGACCCCCGAGGGGGACACTGAAGCTTTCTTT.

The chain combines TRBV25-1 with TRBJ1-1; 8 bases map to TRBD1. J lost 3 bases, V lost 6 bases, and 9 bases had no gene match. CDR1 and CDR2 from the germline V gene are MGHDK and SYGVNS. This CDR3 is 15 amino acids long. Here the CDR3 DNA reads TGTGCCAGCAGGCCAGGGGGCGCTGGGGACACTGAAGCTTTCTTT. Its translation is CASRPGGAGDTEAFF.

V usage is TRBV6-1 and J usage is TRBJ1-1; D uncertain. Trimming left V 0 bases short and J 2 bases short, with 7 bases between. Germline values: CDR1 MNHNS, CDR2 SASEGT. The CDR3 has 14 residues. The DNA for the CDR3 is TGTGCCAGCAGTGAAGCGCTCCTAAACACTGAAGCTTTCTTT. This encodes CASSEALLNTEAFF.

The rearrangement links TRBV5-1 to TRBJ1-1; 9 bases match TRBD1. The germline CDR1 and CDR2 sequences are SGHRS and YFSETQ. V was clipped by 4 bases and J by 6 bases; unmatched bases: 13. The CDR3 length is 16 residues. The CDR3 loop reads CASSGAGGQGSAEAFF. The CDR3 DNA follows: TGCGCCAGCAGCGGCGCCGGAGGACAGGGGTCTGCTGAAGCTTTCTTT.

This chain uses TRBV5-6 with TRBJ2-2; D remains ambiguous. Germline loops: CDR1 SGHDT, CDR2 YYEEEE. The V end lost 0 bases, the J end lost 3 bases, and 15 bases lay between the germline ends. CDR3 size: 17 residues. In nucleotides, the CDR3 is TGTGCCAGCAGCTTGGCCCTAGACTCGGCGGACACCGGGGAGCTGTTTTTT. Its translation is CASSLALDSADTGELFF.

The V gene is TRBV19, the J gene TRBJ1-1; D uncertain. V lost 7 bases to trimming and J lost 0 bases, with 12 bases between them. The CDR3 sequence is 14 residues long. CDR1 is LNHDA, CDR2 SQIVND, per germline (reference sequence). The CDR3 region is CASTLGRVNTEAFF. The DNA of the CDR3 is TGTGCCAGTACCCTAGGGAGGGTGAACACTGAAGCTTTCTTT. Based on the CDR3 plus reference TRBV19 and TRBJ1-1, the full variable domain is DGGITQSPKYLFRKEGQNVTLSCEQNLNHDAMYWYRQDPGQGLRLIYYSQIVNDFQKGDIAEGYSVSREKKESFPLTVTSAQKNPTAFYLCASTLGRVNTEAFFGQGTRLTVV.

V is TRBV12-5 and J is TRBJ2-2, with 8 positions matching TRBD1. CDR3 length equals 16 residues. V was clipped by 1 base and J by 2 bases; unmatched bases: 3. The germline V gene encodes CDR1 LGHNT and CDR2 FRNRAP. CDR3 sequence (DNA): TGTGCTAGTGGTTTGGCGACAGGGGATAACACCGGGGAGCTGTTTTTT. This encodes CASGLATGDNTGELFF.

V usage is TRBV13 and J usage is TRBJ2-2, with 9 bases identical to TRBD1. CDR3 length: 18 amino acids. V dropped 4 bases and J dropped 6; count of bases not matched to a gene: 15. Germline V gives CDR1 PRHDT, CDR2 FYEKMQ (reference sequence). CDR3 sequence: CASSYKITTGGAPGELFF. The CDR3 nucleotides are TGTGCCAGCAGCTATAAAATAACGACAGGGGGGGCTCCCGGGGAGCTGTTTTTT.

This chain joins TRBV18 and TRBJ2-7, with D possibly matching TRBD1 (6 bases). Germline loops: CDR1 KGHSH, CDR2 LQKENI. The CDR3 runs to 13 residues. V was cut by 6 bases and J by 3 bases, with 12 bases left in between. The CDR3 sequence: CASSSQGSYEQYF. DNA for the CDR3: TGTGCCAGCTCGAGCCAGGGGAGCTACGAGCAGTACTTC.

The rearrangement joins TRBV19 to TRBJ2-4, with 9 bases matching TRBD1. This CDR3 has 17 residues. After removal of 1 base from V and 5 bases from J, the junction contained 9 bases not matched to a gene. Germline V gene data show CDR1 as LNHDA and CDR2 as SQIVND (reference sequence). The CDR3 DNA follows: TGTGCCAGTAGTATAGTTTTCTTGGGACAGGGCCAAAACATTCAGTACTTC. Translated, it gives CASSIVFLGQGQNIQYF.

The CDR3 region has the DNA TGTGCCAGCAGTTTAGGGCGGGGACTCTCCTACGAGCAGTACTTC. Translating it yields CASSLGRGLSYEQYF. The rearrangement joins TRBV7-3 to TRBJ2-7, with D possibly TRBD2 on 6 matching bases. In germline, CDR1 is SGHTA, CDR2 FQGTGA. Trimming removed 6 bases from V and 0 bases from J, with 15 bases in between. The CDR3 has 15 amino acids.

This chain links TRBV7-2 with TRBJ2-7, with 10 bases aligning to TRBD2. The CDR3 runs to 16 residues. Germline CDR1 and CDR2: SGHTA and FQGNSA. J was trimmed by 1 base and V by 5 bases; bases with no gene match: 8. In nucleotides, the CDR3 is TGTGCCAGCAGCAAATTCGGGACTAGCGCTTCCTACGAGCAGTACTTC. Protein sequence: CASSKFGTSASYEQYF. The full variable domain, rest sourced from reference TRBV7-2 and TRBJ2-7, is GAGVSQSPSNKVTEKGKDVELRCDPISGHTALYWYRQSLGQGLEFLIYFQGNSAPDKSGLPSDRFSAERTGGSVSTLTIQRTQQEDSAVYLCASSKFGTSASYEQYFGPGTRLTVT.